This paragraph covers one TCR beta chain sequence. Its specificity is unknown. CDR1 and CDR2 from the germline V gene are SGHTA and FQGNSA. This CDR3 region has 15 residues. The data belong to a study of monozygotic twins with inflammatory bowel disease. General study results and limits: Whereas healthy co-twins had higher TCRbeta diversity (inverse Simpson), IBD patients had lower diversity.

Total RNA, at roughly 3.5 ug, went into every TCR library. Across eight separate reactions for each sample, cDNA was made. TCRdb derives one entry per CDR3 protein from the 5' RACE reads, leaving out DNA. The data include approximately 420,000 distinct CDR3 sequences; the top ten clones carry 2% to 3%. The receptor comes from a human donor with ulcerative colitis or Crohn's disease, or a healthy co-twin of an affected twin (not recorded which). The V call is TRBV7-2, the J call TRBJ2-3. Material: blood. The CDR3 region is CASSLSSAYTDTQYF. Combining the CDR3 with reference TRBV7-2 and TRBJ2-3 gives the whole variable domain GAGVSQSPSNKVTEKGKDVELRCDPISGHTALYWYRQSLGQGLEFLIYFQGNSAPDKSGLPSDRFSAERTGGSVSTLTIQRTQQEDSAVYLCASSLSSAYTDTQYFGPGTRLTVL.